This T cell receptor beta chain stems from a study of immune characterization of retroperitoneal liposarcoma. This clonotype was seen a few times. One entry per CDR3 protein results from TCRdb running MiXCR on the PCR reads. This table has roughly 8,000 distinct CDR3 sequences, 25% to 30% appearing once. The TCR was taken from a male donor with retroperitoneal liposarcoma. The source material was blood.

The CDR3 here is CASSSRGGDWETQYF. The CDR3 DNA reads as TGTGCCAGCAGTTCCCGGGGAGGAGACTGGGAGACCCAGTACTTC. The V and J genes are TRBV6-1 and TRBJ2-5; D perhaps matches TRBD2 (6 bases). CDR1 and CDR2 (germline): MNHNS, SASEGT. The CDR3 sequence is 15 residues long. Trimming cost V 5 bases and J 5 bases, with 18 bases left between them.